This T cell receptor beta chain was recovered during a study of blood T cell repertoires in COVID-19. Study details: The origin of the acute and convalescent COVID-19 samples was the United States, Italy and Spain. Nucleic acid was either cDNA or gDNA, and it came from T cells, B-cell-depleted T cells, or PBMCs.

The J segment lost 4 bases and the V segment lost 0 bases, leaving 3 bases of the junction unmatched. The CDR3 runs to 16 residues. CDR1 is SGDLS and CDR2 is YYNGEE in the germline V gene. Per the original methods: Amplification from reference gene primers served as the basis for estimated nucleated cell counts. Sequencing used immunoSEQ multiplex PCR; TCRdb keeps in-frame clones, though not all of them. The V and J calls and the clone size are those of that table, but D and trimming were determined from the DNA. The repertoire has some 200,000 clones, about 88% of them found once; the top ten carry 13% to 15%.

Source material: peripheral blood. This sequence joins TRBV9 and TRBJ2-3; 12 positions match TRBD2. The clonotype was recovered from a man aged 30-40 years with active or convalescent COVID-19. The CDR3 DNA is TGTGCCAGCAGCGTAGATCGACTAGCGGGAGCAGATACGCAGTATTTT. Translated, it gives CASSVDRLAGADTQYF.